This T cell receptor beta chain appears in the sequencing data of a study of CD8+CD57+ T cells in acquired aplastic anemia. This clonotype was detected only a few times. Those patients picked for sequencing had displayed CD8+CD57+ cell expansion on flow cytometry. The CDR3 loop spans 13 amino acids. The ends lost 3 bases at V and 4 bases at J; junction bases unmatched: 2. Per germline, CDR1 SNHLY and CDR2 FYNNEI. CDR3 and TCR beta VDJ profiling relied on a genomic DNA template. MiXCR, applied by TCRdb to the reads, yields one record per CDR3 protein. The sample carries a few hundred thousand distinct CDR3 sequences, 45% to 65% recorded once.

This receptor was obtained from a human donor with aplastic anemia. Sequences were obtained from sorted CD4+, CD8+, or CD8+CD57+ T cells (not recorded which) from PBMCs. This chain uses TRBV2 with TRBJ1-2; 7 bases match TRBD1. This CDR3 is CASSEDRIYGYTF. The CDR3 DNA reads as TGTGCCAGCAGTGAGGACAGGATCTATGGCTACACCTTC.